A single sample gave rise to the 25 T cell receptor beta chains below, sequenced in a study of blood T cell repertoires in COVID-19. Sequencing was performed with immunoSEQ multiplex PCR; in TCRdb, only in-frame clones are kept and a portion is missing. The table has 85,000 to 100,000 clones, around 90% seen once; the top ten hold around 18%. Sequenced input: peripheral blood. The origin of the receptors is a woman aged 55-75 years with COVID-19, enrolled during active disease.

This sequence joins TRBV4-2 and TRBJ2-5; 11 nucleotides agree with TRBD2. Unmatched junction bases numbered 14, after V lost 4 bases and J lost 4 bases. The CDR3 is 18 residues long. Germline V gene data show CDR1 as LGHNA and CDR2 as YNFKEQ. As DNA, the CDR3 is TGTGCCAGCAGCCCACAGGAGACAACCGGGACTAGCGGAGAGACCCAGTACTTC. This codes for CASSPQETTGTSGETQYF.

The rearrangement uses TRBV10-3 and TRBJ2-3; TRBD1 is a possible D gene (6 bases). The CDR3 covers 14 residues. V lost 2 bases and J 5 bases, leaving 11 bases between the germline ends. The germline V gene encodes CDR1 ENHRY and CDR2 SYGVKD. The CDR3 DNA reads TGTGCCATCAGTGAGCTGGGGGCGGGAGATACGCAGTATTTT. Translated, it gives CAISELGAGDTQYF.

V is TRBV5-8 and J is TRBJ1-6; no clear D. The CDR3 covers 16 residues. V shed 3 bases and J shed 0 bases, with 10 bases lying between them. Germline CDR1 reads SGHTS; CDR2 reads YDEGEE. The CDR3 protein is CASSSDGSSYNSPLHF. As DNA, the CDR3 is TGTGCCAGCAGCTCGGACGGGAGCTCCTATAATTCACCCCTCCACTTT.

This clone was picked up one time. CDR3 DNA sequence: TGTGCCACCAGAGCTGGAGCCGCCACTAATGAAAAACTGTTTTTT. Encoded protein: CATRAGAATNEKLFF. The V gene is TRBV24-1, the J gene TRBJ1-4, with D unresolved. The CDR3 sequence is 15 residues long. In germline, CDR1 is KGHDR, CDR2 SFDVKD. V was trimmed by 7 bases and J by 2 bases, leaving 13 bases between them.

CDR3 DNA sequence: TGTGCCAGCAGCTTAGGTGCGGCAGGGTGGGTCAATGAGCAGTTCTTC. It encodes CASSLGAAGWVNEQFF. The V call is TRBV7-2, the J call TRBJ2-1; D is possibly TRBD1 (5 bases). The CDR3 is made up of 16 amino acids. From germline, CDR1 is SGHTA and CDR2 FQGNSA. The V end lost 1 base, the J end lost 6 bases, and 16 bases lay between the germline ends.

About this clone: The final CDR3 position lacks the conserved phenylalanine or tryptophan, pointing to a likely read error. The DNA is left out, because the CDR3 cannot be placed on it with certainty; the CDR3 is given as TCRdb lists it. The rearrangement joins TRBV11-3 to TRBJ1-2; the table's D call, TRBD1, has no DNA check behind it. The length of the CDR3 is 13 amino acids, counting both ends. Germline CDR1 SGHNT, CDR2 YENEEA. CDR3 loop: CASSLEPIWDRGP.

The genes are TRBV2 and TRBJ1-2, with unresolved D. Between the trimmed V and J ends, which lost 8 bases and 2 bases, there was a span of 18 bases. The CDR3 runs to 15 residues. The V gene's germline CDR1 is SNHLY and CDR2 FYNNEI. The DNA for the CDR3 is TGTGCCAGCTATCAAGACCAGGTAGCGAACTATGGCTACACCTTC. It codes for CASYQDQVANYGYTF.

The chain carries TRBV10-1 and TRBJ1-2; 7 positions match TRBD1. The V gene end was trimmed by 2 bases and the J gene end by 4 bases; junction bases not matched to a gene: 7. The CDR3 runs to 15 residues. Germline V lookup: CDR1 WNHNN, CDR2 SYGVQD (reference sequence). CDR3 DNA: TGCGCCAGCAGTGAGGGTCCGGGACAGCCCTATGGCTACACCTTC. It yields the protein CASSEGPGQPYGYTF.

Comment on this clone: Distinct nucleotide sequences in the sample also encode this CDR3. The V call is TRBV5-1, the J call TRBJ2-7, with TRBD2 matching 12 bases. With 3 bases clipped from V and 4 bases from J, the junction kept 2 bases outside the gene matches. This CDR3 contains 14 residues. Looked up from germline, CDR1 is SGHRS and CDR2 is YFSETQ. CDR3 sequence reads: CASSSGLAGYEQYF. The CDR3 region has the DNA TGCGCCAGCAGCTCAGGACTAGCGGGGTACGAGCAGTACTTC.

The chain joins TRBV5-1 to TRBJ2-2, with 8 bases matching TRBD2. The trim removed 6 bases at V and 5 bases at J, leaving 3 bases unmatched. Germline loops: CDR1 SGHRS, CDR2 YFSETQ. The CDR3 loop spans 13 amino acids. The CDR3 nucleotides are TGCGCCAGCACTCGCGGGGGGACCGGGGAGCTGTTTTTT. Its protein is CASTRGGTGELFF.

This chain links TRBV20-1 with TRBJ2-1; 10 bases fit TRBD1. The CDR3 runs to 17 residues. The germline V gene encodes CDR1 DFQATT and CDR2 SNEGSKA (reference sequence). With 3 bases clipped from V and 8 bases from J, the junction kept 16 bases outside the gene matches. CDR3 protein: CSASSPSTGTGDYEQFF. Written as DNA, the CDR3 is TGCAGTGCTAGTAGCCCATCCACGGGGACAGGGGATTATGAGCAGTTCTTC.

The genes are TRBV7-9 and TRBJ1-1; 8 nucleotides align to TRBD1. Trimming removed 1 base from V and 5 bases from J; junction bases left unmatched: 9. Germline lookup yields CDR1 SEHNR and CDR2 FQNEAQ (reference sequence). The CDR3 runs to 16 residues. CDR3 sequence: CASSLGPGGWSTEAFF. The DNA for the CDR3 is TGTGCCAGCAGCTTAGGGCCAGGGGGCTGGTCAACTGAAGCTTTCTTT.

This clone has only one observation. The chain recombines TRBV6-5 with TRBJ2-3; 9 bases line up with TRBD2. This CDR3 contains 16 residues. CDR1 and CDR2 from the germline V gene are MNHEY and SVGAGI. J lost 2 bases, V lost 0 bases, and 3 bases had no gene match. CDR3 sequence: CASSYSAGGLTDTQYF. Written as DNA, the CDR3 is TGTGCCAGCAGTTACTCAGCGGGGGGCCTCACAGATACGCAGTATTTT.

The chain is built from TRBV7-9 and TRBJ1-1, with TRBD1 matching 7 bases. Germline V gene data show CDR1 as SEHNR and CDR2 as FQNEAQ (reference sequence). The V gene end was trimmed by 4 bases and the J gene end by 4 bases; junction bases not matched to a gene: 6. This CDR3 is built from 14 residues. The CDR3 here is CASSSGQAGTEAFF. The CDR3 bases are TGTGCCAGCAGCTCCGGACAGGCGGGCACTGAAGCTTTCTTT.

The rearrangement links TRBV20-1 to TRBJ1-2; 7 positions match TRBD1. The CDR3 totals 11 residues. With 3 bases clipped from V and 9 bases from J, the junction kept 4 bases outside the gene matches. Germline CDR1 DFQATT, CDR2 SNEGSKA (reference sequence). CDR3 region: CSASRDSRYTF. CDR3 bases: TGCAGTGCTAGTAGGGACAGCCGCTACACCTTC.

The genes are TRBV19 and TRBJ2-1; TRBD1 matches 11 bases. The CDR3 is made up of 15 amino acids. The ends lost 3 bases at V and 8 bases at J; junction bases unmatched: 6. Germline loops: CDR1 LNHDA, CDR2 SQIVND (reference sequence). The CDR3 DNA reads as TGTGCCAGTAGTATGGGACAGGGGGTTTGGGATGAGCAGTTCTTC. Amino acids: CASSMGQGVWDEQFF. The full variable domain, rest sourced from reference TRBV19 and TRBJ2-1, is DGGITQSPKYLFRKEGQNVTLSCEQNLNHDAMYWYRQDPGQGLRLIYYSQIVNDFQKGDIAEGYSVSREKKESFPLTVTSAQKNPTAFYLCASSMGQGVWDEQFFGPGTRLTVL.

The V call is TRBV10-1, the J call TRBJ1-2, with D unresolved. The germline CDR1 and CDR2 sequences are WNHNN and SYGVQD (reference sequence). The germline V and J ends were trimmed by 3 bases and 1 base, with 6 bases remaining between them. This CDR3 has 13 residues. The CDR3 reads CASSDGLNYGYTF. CDR3 bases: TGCGCCAGCAGTGACGGACTTAACTATGGCTACACCTTC.

The chain uses TRBV4-2 and TRBJ2-6; D possibly corresponds to TRBD1 (5 bases). The germline gives CDR1 LGHNA, CDR2 YNFKEQ. CDR3 size: 17 residues. Trimming stripped 1 base from V and 3 bases from J, with 13 bases between. CDR3 sequence reads: CASSQASRAGGANVLTF. In DNA form, the CDR3 reads TGTGCCAGCAGCCAAGCCTCCAGGGCAGGTGGGGCCAACGTCCTGACTTTC.

The V and J genes are TRBV11-3 and TRBJ2-2, with 7 bases aligning to TRBD1. The CDR3 loop spans 16 amino acids. The trim removed 3 bases at V and 0 bases at J, leaving 4 bases unmatched. The germline gives CDR1 SGHNT, CDR2 YENEEA. The CDR3 loop is CASSLRDSANTGELFF. The DNA for the CDR3 is TGTGCCAGCAGCTTGAGGGACAGCGCGAACACCGGGGAGCTGTTTTTT.

The chain combines TRBV6-5 with TRBJ2-7, with 10 bases aligning to TRBD2. Germline V CDR1 and CDR2: MNHEY, SVGAGI. The V and J ends lost 10 bases and 3 bases, in that order; junction bases with no gene match: 9. The CDR3 totals 14 residues. CDR3 residues: CATDSIAGGYEQYF. DNA of the CDR3: TGTGCCACGGATTCAATAGCGGGGGGCTACGAGCAGTACTTC.

The V call is TRBV5-1, the J call TRBJ2-1; TRBD2 matches 8 bases. Germline loops: CDR1 SGHRS, CDR2 YFSETQ. CDR3 length equals 16 residues. Trimming at V came to 6 bases and at J to 4 bases, leaving 12 bases not matched to a gene. Written as DNA, the CDR3 is TGCGCCAGCACCCCCGGGGGGGTAGCGGGGTACAATGAGCAGTTCTTC. As protein: CASTPGGVAGYNEQFF.

V usage is TRBV27 and J usage is TRBJ1-1; TRBD1 might be the D (6 bases). The CDR3 extends over 12 amino acids. Looked up from germline, CDR1 is MNHEY and CDR2 is SMNVEV (reference sequence). Trimming cost V 6 bases and J 1 base, with 6 bases left between them. CDR3 residues: CASRQGNTEAFF. CDR3 nucleotides: TGTGCCAGCAGACAGGGGAACACTGAAGCTTTCTTT.

This chain uses TRBV11-2 with TRBJ1-6; D not resolved. Trimming took off 1 base at V and 1 base at J, with 5 bases between the two ends. The CDR3 loop spans 15 amino acids. Germline V gene sequence: CDR1 SGHAT, CDR2 FQNNGV. In DNA, the CDR3 is TGTGCCAGCAGCTTAGGCAGGTCCTATAATTCACCCCTCCACTTT. Amino acid sequence: CASSLGRSYNSPLHF.

J is TRBJ1-6 and V is TRBV19, with TRBD1 identical over 10 bases. CDR1 and CDR2 (germline): LNHDA, SQIVND (reference sequence). V shed 5 bases and J 8 bases; nucleotides not matched to a gene: 6. The CDR3 totals 15 residues. CDR3 in DNA: TGTGCCAGTAGTTTTGGGACAGGGGACGATTCACCCCTCCACTTT. It encodes CASSFGTGDDSPLHF.

This chain links TRBV28 with TRBJ2-7; D possibly corresponds to TRBD1 (5 bases). Trimming removed 2 bases at V and 3 bases at J, with 23 bases between. The germline V gene encodes CDR1 MDHEN and CDR2 SYDVKM. This CDR3 has 18 residues. The CDR3 DNA reads as TGTGCCAGCAGTTTAAGTAACACCAGGACATGGGGCGGCTACGAGCAGTACTTC. As protein: CASSLSNTRTWGGYEQYF.